This TCR beta chain was captured by sequencing in a study of response to subunit inactivated influenza vaccine. This clonotype came up a few times. TCRdb processed the RT-PCR reads anew with MiXCR; each CDR3 protein has one entry. Seen here are around 600,000 distinct CDR3 sequences, about 10% observed once, and the top ten hold about 11%. These records were also assigned to another study, of T cells expressing NK-cell markers. From that study: The authors generated TCR beta cDNA through 5'RACE template switching with UMIs.

The origin of this receptor is a man aged 45-60 years who received an inactivated influenza vaccine. The material was PBMCs from blood, obtained on the day of vaccination.

The CDR3 DNA reads as TGTGCCAGCAGTTACGGTGGACTAGCGGCGATCTCTGGGGCCAACGTCCTGACTTTC. Translated: CASSYGGLAAISGANVLTF. This sequence joins TRBV6-2 or TRBV6-3 and TRBJ2-6; 10 nucleotides align to TRBD2. Germline lookup yields CDR1 MNHEY and CDR2 SVGEGT. V gave up 2 bases and J gave up 0 bases; unmatched junction bases: 7. This CDR3 has 19 amino acids.